The TCR beta chain described here comes from a study of CXCR3-negative and CXCR3-positive naive CD8 T cells. This clonotype shows up as medium-sized (0.01 to 0.1%) by frequency. The antigen remains unidentified. Researchers sorted roughly 310,000 cells of each CD8+ T cell subset in triplicate. Naive CD8+ T cells displayed a CD45RO-CCR7+CD27+CD95- phenotype. Researchers prepared the TRB cDNA libraries using 5' RACE with UMI labels. TCRdb re-called the 5' RACE reads and gives one entry per CDR3 protein, without DNA. The sample table sets out 6,900 or so distinct CDR3 sequences. Study observations and caveats: Naive cells with CXCR3 showed TRB CDR3s that were more hydrophobic than those in CXCR3-negative naive cells. The TRBV-TRBJ usage of naive CXCR3-negative and CXCR3-positive cells was similar, but that of memory cells differed.

This CDR3 is built from 13 residues. Germline V gene lookup returns CDR1 SQVTM and CDR2 ANQGSEA. The sample comprised naive CXCR3+ CD8+ T cells from blood. Noted subset: CD45RO-CCR7+CD27+CD95- naive CD8+ T cells expressing CXCR3 (TNR3+). The sequence was obtained from a human donor in good health. Some clones in this sample may be carry-over from other donors' samples. V is TRBV29-1 and J is TRBJ2-1; no DNA is available, so the TRBD1 call from TCRdb remains unchecked. The CDR3 spells CSVVRQGNNEQFF.